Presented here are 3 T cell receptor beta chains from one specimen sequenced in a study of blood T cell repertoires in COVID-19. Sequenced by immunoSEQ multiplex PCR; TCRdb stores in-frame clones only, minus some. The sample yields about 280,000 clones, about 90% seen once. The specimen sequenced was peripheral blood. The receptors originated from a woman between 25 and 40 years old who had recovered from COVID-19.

The CDR3 nucleotides are TGTGCCAGCAGCCCTAACGACTGGCTTAACTACAATGAGCAGTTCTTC. It yields the protein CASSPNDWLNYNEQFF. The chain carries TRBV28 and TRBJ2-1; the D is unclear. The CDR3 is 16 residues long. The germline V gene encodes CDR1 MDHEN and CDR2 SYDVKM. V was shortened by 6 bases and J by 3 bases, with 18 bases between the two germline ends.

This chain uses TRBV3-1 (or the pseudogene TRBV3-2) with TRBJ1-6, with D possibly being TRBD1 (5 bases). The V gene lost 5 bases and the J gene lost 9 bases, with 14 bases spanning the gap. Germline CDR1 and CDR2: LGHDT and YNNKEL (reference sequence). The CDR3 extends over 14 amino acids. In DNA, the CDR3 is TGTGCCAGCAGCTATGACCCAAGGGGTTCACCCCTCCACTTT. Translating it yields CASSYDPRGSPLHF.

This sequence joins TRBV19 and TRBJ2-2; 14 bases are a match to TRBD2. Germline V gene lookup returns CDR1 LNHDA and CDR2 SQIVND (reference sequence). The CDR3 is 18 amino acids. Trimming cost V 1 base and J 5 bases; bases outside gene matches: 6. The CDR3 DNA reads TGTGCCAGTAGTATAGTGGGGACTAGCGGGAGTAGGACCGGGGAGCTGTTTTTT. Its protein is CASSIVGTSGSRTGELFF. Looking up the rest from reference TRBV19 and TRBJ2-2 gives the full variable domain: DGGITQSPKYLFRKEGQNVTLSCEQNLNHDAMYWYRQDPGQGLRLIYYSQIVNDFQKGDIAEGYSVSREKKESFPLTVTSAQKNPTAFYLCASSIVGTSGSRTGELFFGEGSRLTVL.